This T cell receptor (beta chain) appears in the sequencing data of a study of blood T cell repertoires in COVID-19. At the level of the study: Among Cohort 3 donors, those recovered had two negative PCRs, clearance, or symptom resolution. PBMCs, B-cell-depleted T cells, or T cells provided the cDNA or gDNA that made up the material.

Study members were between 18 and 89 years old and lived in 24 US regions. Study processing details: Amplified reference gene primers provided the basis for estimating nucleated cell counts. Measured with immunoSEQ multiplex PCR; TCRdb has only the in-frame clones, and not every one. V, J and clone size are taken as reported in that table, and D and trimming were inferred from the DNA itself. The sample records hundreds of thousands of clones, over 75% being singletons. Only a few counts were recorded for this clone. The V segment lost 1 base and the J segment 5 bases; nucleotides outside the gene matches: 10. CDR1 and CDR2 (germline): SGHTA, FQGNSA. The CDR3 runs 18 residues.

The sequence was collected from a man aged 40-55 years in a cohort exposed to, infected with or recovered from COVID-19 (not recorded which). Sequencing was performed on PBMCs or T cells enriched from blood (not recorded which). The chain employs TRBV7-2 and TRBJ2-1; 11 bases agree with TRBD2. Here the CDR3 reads CASSLEGVGTSGDNEQFF. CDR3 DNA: TGTGCCAGCAGCTTAGAAGGTGTCGGGACTAGCGGTGACAATGAGCAGTTCTTC.